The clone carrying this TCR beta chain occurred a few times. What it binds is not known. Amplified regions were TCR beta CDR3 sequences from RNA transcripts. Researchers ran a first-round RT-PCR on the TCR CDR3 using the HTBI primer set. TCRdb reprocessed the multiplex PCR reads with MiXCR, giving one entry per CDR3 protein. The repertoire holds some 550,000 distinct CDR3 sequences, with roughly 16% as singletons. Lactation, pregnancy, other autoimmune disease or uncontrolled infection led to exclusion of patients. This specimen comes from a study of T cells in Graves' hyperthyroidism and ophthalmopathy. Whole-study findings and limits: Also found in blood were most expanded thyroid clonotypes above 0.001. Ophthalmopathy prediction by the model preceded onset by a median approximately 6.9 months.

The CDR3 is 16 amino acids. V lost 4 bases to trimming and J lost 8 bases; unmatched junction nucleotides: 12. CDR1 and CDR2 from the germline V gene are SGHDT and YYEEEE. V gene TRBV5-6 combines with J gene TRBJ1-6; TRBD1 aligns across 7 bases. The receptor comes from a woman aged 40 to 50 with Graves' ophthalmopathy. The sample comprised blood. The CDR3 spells CASSAVTGDGYSPLHF. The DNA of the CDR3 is TGTGCCAGCAGCGCCGTCACAGGGGACGGCTATTCACCCCTCCACTTT.